Below are 3 T cell receptor beta chains sequenced from a single sample in a study of patients and donors after allogeneic stem cell transplantation. TCRdb re-called the RT-PCR reads through MiXCR, storing one row per CDR3 protein. Of approximately 210,000 distinct CDR3 sequences listed, roughly 40% are singletons. The sequenced material came from blood, either unsorted or a sorted T cell fraction (not recorded which). The receptors derive from a human donor who was either an allogeneic HSCT recipient or a stem cell or donor lymphocyte infusion donor (not recorded which). It is not recorded whose cells these are; they may come from a transplant donor.

The V and J genes are TRBV5-1 and TRBJ1-2; TRBD1 aligns across 9 bases. The germline CDR1 and CDR2 sequences are SGHRS and YFSETQ. There are 17 residues in the CDR3. V lost 4 bases to trimming and J lost 0 bases; unmatched junction nucleotides: 10. CDR3 protein: CASSETGQGLPNYGYTF. The CDR3 nucleotides are TGCGCCAGCAGCGAAACGGGACAGGGTCTACCTAACTATGGCTACACCTTC.

The rearrangement uses TRBV20-1 and TRBJ2-7; no definite D call. CDR3 length: 9 residues. CDR1 DFQATT and CDR2 SNEGSKA come from the germline V gene (reference sequence). CDR3 in DNA: TGCAGAAGGGCATACGAGCAGTACTTC. Amino acids: CRRAYEQYF.

This clonotype was observed a few times. The V call is TRBV24-1, the J call TRBJ1-1; D ambiguous. Trimming took off 1 base at V and 2 bases at J, with 4 bases between the two ends. The CDR3 is 13 amino acids. Germline lookup yields CDR1 KGHDR and CDR2 SFDVKD. CDR3 loop: CATSDFPNTEAFF. CDR3 nucleotide sequence: TGTGCCACCAGTGATTTCCCAAACACTGAAGCTTTCTTT.